The present entry profiles one TCR beta chain with its context. These data originate in a study of technical replicates of blood from several donors. The CDR3 runs to 15 residues. V shed 7 bases and J shed 0 bases, with 13 bases lying between them. Germline V gene sequence: CDR1 MDHEN, CDR2 SYDVKM. Clones were sequenced by immunoSEQ multiplex PCR, and TCRdb holds only the in-frame ones, with some missing. This sample has fewer than 85,000 clones; 94% occur once, and the top ten carry 0.3% to 0.45%. This sequence joins TRBV28 and TRBJ1-3; tentatively, D is TRBD1 (5 bases). Sequencing was performed on T cells isolated from PBMCs. The clonotype originates from a human donor in good health. CDR3 DNA: TGTGCCAGCAAGGAGGGGTTTACCTCTGGAAACACCATATATTTT. As protein: CASKEGFTSGNTIYF.